These 27 T cell receptor beta chains originate from one sample sequenced in a study of radiotherapy plus CTLA-4 blockade in lung cancer. Profiled with immunoSEQ multiplex PCR; TCRdb holds only in-frame clones, not every one. The table lists about 73,000 clones, roughly 91% of them singletons, with 35% to 50% in the top ten. The material sequenced was peripheral blood, taken from a patient treated with radiotherapy plus ipilimumab. The origin of the receptors is a human donor with non-small cell lung cancer that progressed on radiotherapy plus ipilimumab.

The V gene is TRBV7-9, the J gene TRBJ1-3; D not certain. This CDR3 is 11 amino acids long. V lost 8 bases and J lost 8, with 10 bases in between. From germline, CDR1 is SEHNR and CDR2 FQNEAQ (reference sequence). CDR3 sequence: CASGSFDTIYF. CDR3 in DNA: TGTGCCAGCGGCTCTTTTGACACCATATATTTT.

The chain recombines TRBV11-2 with TRBJ2-7, with D tentatively TRBD1 (6 bases). This CDR3 spans 15 amino acids. The V gene's germline CDR1 is SGHAT and CDR2 FQNNGV. V lost 4 bases and J lost 0, with 13 bases in between. DNA for the CDR3: TGTGCCAGCAGCTATGACAGGACTTACTCCTACGAGCAGTACTTC. Encoded protein: CASSYDRTYSYEQYF.

This sequence joins TRBV14 and TRBJ1-1; D possibly corresponds to TRBD1 (5 bases). The CDR3 has 14 residues. The V end was cut by 5 bases, the J end by 4 bases, with 14 bases between. Germline lookup yields CDR1 SGHDN and CDR2 FVKESK. This CDR3 reads CASSLKAGSTEAFF. The CDR3 DNA reads TGTGCCAGCAGCTTAAAGGCAGGGTCCACTGAAGCTTTCTTT.

The chain joins TRBV2 to TRBJ1-5; 7 nucleotides match TRBD1. CDR1 SNHLY and CDR2 FYNNEI come from the germline V gene. The CDR3 length is 15 residues. Trimming at V came to 7 bases and at J to 5 bases, leaving 11 bases not matched to a gene. In DNA, the CDR3 is TGTGCCAGCACCCGGGTCAGGGGGGAGGATCAGCCCCAGCATTTT. Amino acid sequence: CASTRVRGEDQPQHF.

V and J are TRBV5-4 and TRBJ2-7; 7 bases line up with TRBD2. This CDR3 is 14 amino acids long. Germline V CDR1 and CDR2: SGHNT, YYREEE (reference sequence). J gave up 2 bases and V 3 bases, and 5 bases lay outside the gene matches. CDR3 residues: CASSSRSGAYEQYF. The CDR3 bases are TGTGCCAGCAGCTCGAGAAGCGGGGCCTACGAGCAGTACTTC.

V gene TRBV9 combines with J gene TRBJ2-5; possibly TRBD2 for D (5 bases). The CDR3 is made up of 14 amino acids. V lost 0 bases and J lost 6, with 12 bases in between. Germline values: CDR1 SGDLS, CDR2 YYNGEE. This CDR3 is CASSVEGSAKTQYF. CDR3 DNA: TGTGCCAGCAGCGTAGAGGGTAGCGCAAAGACCCAGTACTTC.

This sequence joins TRBV7-8 and TRBJ2-7; D call uncertain. CDR1 is SGHVS, CDR2 FQNEAQ, per germline. There are 11 residues in the CDR3. V lost 4 bases and J 2 bases, leaving 3 bases between the germline ends. The CDR3 reads CASSSTYEQYF. DNA of the CDR3: TGTGCCAGCAGCTCAACCTACGAGCAGTACTTC.

The gene calls are TRBV9 and TRBJ2-1; D may correspond to TRBD1 or TRBD2 (5 bases each). CDR1 and CDR2 from the germline V gene are SGDLS and YYNGEE. The CDR3 consists of 15 residues. V was clipped by 0 bases and J by 3 bases, with 10 bases between them. Written as DNA, the CDR3 is TGTGCCAGCAGCGTAGCCGGGACCAACTACAATGAGCAGTTCTTC. This translates into CASSVAGTNYNEQFF.

This chain links TRBV18 with TRBJ2-6; D possibly corresponds to TRBD1 (5 bases). Germline CDR1 KGHSH, CDR2 LQKENI. This CDR3 comprises 16 residues. V was clipped by 2 bases and J by 0 bases, with 8 bases between them. The CDR3 sequence is CASSPGADSGANVLTF. The CDR3 bases are TGTGCCAGCTCACCAGGGGCGGACTCTGGGGCCAACGTCCTGACTTTC.

The chain couples TRBV4-1 to TRBJ2-3, with TRBD1 identical over 9 bases. The J segment lost 3 bases and the V segment lost 0 bases, leaving 4 bases of the junction unmatched. CDR3 size: 16 residues. In germline, CDR1 is MGHRA, CDR2 YSYEKL. The CDR3 DNA follows: TGCGCCAGCAGCCAAGATGGGACAGGGAAGACAGATACGCAGTATTTT. This sequence encodes CASSQDGTGKTDTQYF.

V usage is TRBV5-1 and J usage is TRBJ2-6, with 8 bases aligning to TRBD1. Trimming removed 4 bases from V and 3 bases from J; junction bases left unmatched: 3. CDR1 is SGHRS and CDR2 is YFSETQ in the germline V gene. This CDR3 is built from 15 residues. The CDR3 loop is CASSPGGSGANVLTF. CDR3 coding DNA: TGCGCCAGCAGCCCAGGGGGCAGTGGGGCCAACGTCCTGACTTTC. Drawing the rest from reference TRBV5-1 and TRBJ2-6, the complete variable domain is KAGVTQTPRYLIKTRGQQVTLSCSPISGHRSVSWYQQTPGQGLQFLFEYFSETQRNKGNFPGRFSGRQFSNSRSEMNVSTLELGDSALYLCASSPGGSGANVLTFGAGSRLTVL.

The rearrangement links TRBV7-3 to TRBJ1-2, with 7 positions matching TRBD1. The CDR3 is made up of 13 amino acids. Per the germline V gene, CDR1 is SGHTA and CDR2 is FQGTGA. With V trimmed by 6 bases and J by 7 bases, 8 bases remained unmatched. This CDR3 reads CASSPQGERGYTF. The CDR3 DNA is TGTGCCAGCAGTCCCCAGGGGGAGCGTGGCTACACCTTC.

This chain uses TRBV28 with TRBJ1-1, with a tentative D call TRBD1 (5 bases). Germline-derived CDR1 and CDR2 are MDHEN and SYDVKM. Trimming took off 5 bases at V and 7 bases at J, with 11 bases between the two ends. This CDR3 comprises 12 residues. The CDR3 loop is CASSQQDFEAFF. CDR3 in DNA: TGTGCCAGCAGTCAACAGGATTTTGAAGCTTTCTTT. The full variable domain, in which reference TRBV28 and TRBJ1-1 provide the parts outside the CDR3, is DVKVTQSSRYLVKRTGEKVFLECVQDMDHENMFWYRQDPGLGLRLIYFSYDVKMKEKGDIPEGYSVSREKKERFSLILESASTNQTSMYLCASSQQDFEAFFGQGTRLTVV.

The chain is built from TRBV11-2 and TRBJ2-3; D is unclear. The CDR3 has 15 amino acids. CDR1 and CDR2 (germline): SGHAT, FQNNGV. V gave up 2 bases and J gave up 2 bases, with 11 bases separating them. This CDR3 reads CASSLIWADTDTQYF. CDR3 sequence (DNA): TGTGCCAGCAGCTTAATCTGGGCGGACACAGATACGCAGTATTTT.

The CDR3, as DNA: TGCGCCAGCAGCCCTTGGGACAGCAATCAGCCCCAGCATTTT. Translating gives CASSPWDSNQPQHF. This sequence joins TRBV4-1 and TRBJ1-5; perhaps TRBD1 as D (5 bases). Germline CDR1 MGHRA, CDR2 YSYEKL. V was cut by 4 bases and J by 1 base, with 8 bases left in between. The CDR3 has 14 residues.

V is TRBV28 and J is TRBJ2-1; 9 nucleotides line up with TRBD1. V was clipped by 3 bases and J by 9 bases; unmatched bases: 15. The CDR3 covers 17 residues. The V gene's germline CDR1 is MDHEN and CDR2 SYDVKM. CDR3 region: CASSLIIVGQGILEQFF. The CDR3 DNA is TGTGCCAGCAGTTTGATAATTGTCGGACAGGGGATTCTTGAGCAGTTCTTC.

The chain employs TRBV9 and TRBJ2-1, with 12 nucleotides matching TRBD1. The CDR3 has 17 residues. Unmatched junction bases numbered 10, after V lost 4 bases and J lost 5 bases. Germline V gives CDR1 SGDLS, CDR2 YYNGEE. For the CDR3, the DNA is TGTGCCAGCAGCATCAAACCCGGGACAGGGGGCGACAATGAGCAGTTCTTC. Encoded protein: CASSIKPGTGGDNEQFF.

The chain couples TRBV9 to TRBJ2-3, with 7 bases that match TRBD2. Looked up from germline, CDR1 is SGDLS and CDR2 is YYNGEE. V gave up 7 bases and J gave up 0 bases; unmatched junction bases: 2. CDR3 length equals 13 residues. CDR3 residues: CASGLGSTDTQYF. In nucleotides, the CDR3 is TGTGCCAGCGGACTAGGGAGCACAGATACGCAGTATTTT.

This sequence joins TRBV13 and TRBJ1-2; D gene unclear. The germline gives CDR1 PRHDT, CDR2 FYEKMQ (reference sequence). The length of the CDR3 is 14 residues. With 6 bases removed from V and 4 bases from J, the gap between germline ends came to 15 bases. The CDR3 spells CASRAYGPGYGYTF. Here the CDR3 DNA reads TGTGCCAGCAGGGCATACGGGCCAGGCTATGGCTACACCTTC.

The chain uses TRBV11-2 and TRBJ2-1, with D perhaps TRBD2 (6 bases). Trimming pared 0 bases from V and 6 bases from J, leaving 18 bases between. This CDR3 has 17 amino acids. Germline V gene sequence: CDR1 SGHAT, CDR2 FQNNGV. This chain's CDR3 is CASSLDWASEFVNEQFF. DNA for the CDR3: TGTGCCAGCAGCTTAGATTGGGCTAGCGAGTTTGTCAATGAGCAGTTCTTC.

The rearrangement links TRBV29-1 to TRBJ2-3; 7 bases are shared with TRBD2. Germline assignment: CDR1 SQVTM and CDR2 ANQGSEA. The CDR3 is 18 amino acids. V shed 1 base and J 2 bases; nucleotides not matched to a gene: 15. Here the CDR3 reads CSVEGGFFWGGDTDTQYF. Here the CDR3 DNA reads TGCAGCGTTGAAGGGGGTTTTTTCTGGGGAGGGGACACAGATACGCAGTATTTT.

This chain links TRBV5-1 with TRBJ1-1, with 8 bases aligning to TRBD1. Germline assignment: CDR1 SGHRS and CDR2 YFSETQ. This CDR3 is 15 amino acids long. The ends lost 4 bases at V and 6 bases at J; junction bases unmatched: 11. The CDR3 nucleotides read TGCGCCAGCAGCACGTCCAGGGGGCTAGTCGCTGAAGCTTTCTTT. Translated, it gives CASSTSRGLVAEAFF.

This chain links TRBV5-1 with TRBJ2-3; 13 nucleotides agree with TRBD2. Germline V gives CDR1 SGHRS, CDR2 YFSETQ. The CDR3 consists of 19 residues. V was clipped by 0 bases and J by 2 bases; unmatched bases: 9. CDR3 coding DNA: TGCGCCAGCAGCTTGGCGGGACTAGCGGGAAAACAACTCACAGATACGCAGTATTTT. This encodes CASSLAGLAGKQLTDTQYF. Based on the CDR3 plus reference TRBV5-1 and TRBJ2-3, the full variable domain is KAGVTQTPRYLIKTRGQQVTLSCSPISGHRSVSWYQQTPGQGLQFLFEYFSETQRNKGNFPGRFSGRQFSNSRSEMNVSTLELGDSALYLCASSLAGLAGKQLTDTQYFGPGTRLTVL.

J is TRBJ2-1 and V is TRBV5-1; 12 bases map to TRBD2. Trimming took 0 bases from V and 6 from J; bases not matched to a gene: 4. There are 16 residues in the CDR3. Looked up from germline, CDR1 is SGHRS and CDR2 is YFSETQ. DNA for the CDR3: TGCGCCAGCAGCTTGGTAGCGACTAGCGGGAGCAATGAGCAGTTCTTC. Amino acid sequence: CASSLVATSGSNEQFF.

The chain couples TRBV6-4 to TRBJ1-2, with 7 bases identical to TRBD1. Germline V CDR1 and CDR2: MRHNA, SNTAGT. After removal of 4 bases from V and 8 bases from J, the junction contained 1 base not matched to a gene. The CDR3 extends over 11 amino acids. The CDR3 nucleotides are TGTGCCAGCAGTGGACAGGGAGGCTACACCTTC. It encodes CASSGQGGYTF.

CDR3 sequence reads: CASSPGAGGYTF. The CDR3 nucleotides read TGTGCCAGCAGCCCAGGGGCAGGTGGCTACACCTTC. J is TRBJ1-2 and V is TRBV25-1, with a possible D match to TRBD1 (6 bases). Germline values: CDR1 MGHDK, CDR2 SYGVNS. V lost 6 bases and J 7 bases, leaving 12 bases between the germline ends. The CDR3 is 12 amino acids.

The chain combines TRBV5-4 with TRBJ2-1; D is unresolved. The CDR3 runs 15 residues. Trimming cost V 1 base and J 0 bases, with 8 bases left between them. The germline gives CDR1 SGHNT, CDR2 YYREEE (reference sequence). CDR3 sequence reads: CASSLYLSSYNEQFF. For the CDR3, the DNA is TGTGCCAGCAGCTTGTATCTGAGCTCCTACAATGAGCAGTTCTTC.